This T cell receptor (beta chain) was recorded in a study of PD-1 blockade in mismatch repair-deficient tumors (dated 2017 in TCRdb). Turning to the overall study: The trial enrolled 86 consecutive patients with approximately twelve mismatch repair-deficient cancer types between late 2013 and 2016, all previously treated and progressing. Tumor-associated T cell clones were tracked in the peripheral blood of patients responding to PD-1 blockade by deep sequencing of TCR CDR3 regions. The full study reports these points: Clones residing in the tumor, which were often undetectable in blood before treatment, expanded quickly after pembrolizumab and then contracted, generally before radiologic responses.

Library method: the immunoSEQ multiplex PCR assay. What TCRdb holds here is the immuneACCESS table cut down to in-frame rearrangements. Part of the clones is not present; checked against another copy, under half of the missing clones reflect an unresolved V gene, and the others are unexplained. Within this sample are some 100,000 clones, with approximately 80% of them counted one time only. 6.3% of the sample goes to the ten largest clones. Concerning this clone itself: No cognate antigen has been identified for it. No base qualities exist here, and no much larger clone lies one base off it.

For each enrolled patient, mismatch repair deficiency was established using either polymerase chain reaction or immunohistochemistry. TCR sequencing was carried out for three patients who responded to pembrolizumab therapy. Pembrolizumab PD-1 blockade was prospectively tested in advanced mismatch repair-deficient cancers, regardless of tissue of origin, in the phase II trial. Serial peripheral blood T cell samples were collected before and at multiple times after starting PD-1 blockade. Blood sampling time points were reported as weeks after the first dose of pembrolizumab. Trimmed from V: 2 bases; trimmed from J: 7 bases; junction bases lacking a gene match: 18. From cysteine to phenylalanine, the CDR3 is 19 amino acids long. The entry retains the CDR3 DNA only, 57 bases that are in frame from base 1. The germline V gene specifies SGHTS as CDR1 and YDEGEE as CDR2.

The clonotype was recovered from an adult with mismatch repair-deficient cancer. Sequencing was performed on peripheral blood, taken approximately 35 weeks after starting pembrolizumab. The chain employs TRBV5-8 and TRBJ2-1; TRBD2 matches 10 bases in the middle. The CDR3: CASSFLASGSKGHTNEQFF. DNA sequence: TGTGCCAGCAGCTTTTTGGCTAGCGGGAGTAAGGGGCACACGAATGAGCAGTTCTTC. With all but the CDR3 taken from the reference TRBV5-8 and TRBJ2-1 genes, the full variable domain is: EAGVTQSPTHLIKTRGQQATLRCSPISGHTSVYWYQQALGLGLQFLLWYDEGEERNRGNFPPRFSGRQFPNYSSELNVNALELEDSALYLCASSFLASGSKGHTNEQFFGPGTRLTVL.